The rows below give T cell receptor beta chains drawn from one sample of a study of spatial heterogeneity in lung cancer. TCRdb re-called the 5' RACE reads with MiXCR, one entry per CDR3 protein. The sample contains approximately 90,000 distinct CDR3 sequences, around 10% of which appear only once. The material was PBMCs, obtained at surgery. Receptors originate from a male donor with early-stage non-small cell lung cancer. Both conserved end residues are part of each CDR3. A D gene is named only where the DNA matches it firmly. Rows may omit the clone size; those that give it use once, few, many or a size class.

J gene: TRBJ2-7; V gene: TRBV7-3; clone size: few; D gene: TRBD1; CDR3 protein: CASSAGTGTEQYF; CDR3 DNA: TGTGCCAGCAGCGCCGGGACAGGTACCGAGCAGTACTTC
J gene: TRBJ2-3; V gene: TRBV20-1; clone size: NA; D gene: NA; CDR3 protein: CSARDGGWTDTQYF; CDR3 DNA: TGCAGTGCTAGAGATGGGGGTTGGACAGATACGCAGTATTTT
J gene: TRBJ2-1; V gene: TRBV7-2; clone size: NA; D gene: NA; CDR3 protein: CASSLEEEAGAYNEQFF; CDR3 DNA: TGTGCCAGCAGCTTAGAGGAAGAGGCCGGAGCCTACAATGAGCAGTTCTTC
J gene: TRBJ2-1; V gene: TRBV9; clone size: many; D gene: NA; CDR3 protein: CASSRVAGHNEQFF; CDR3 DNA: TGTGCCAGCAGCCGAGTGGCAGGGCACAATGAGCAGTTCTTC
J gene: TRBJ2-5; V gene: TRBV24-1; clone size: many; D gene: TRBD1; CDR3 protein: CATSDLHQGQIQETQYF; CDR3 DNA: TGTGCCACCAGTGATTTGCACCAGGGACAGATACAAGAGACCCAGTACTTC
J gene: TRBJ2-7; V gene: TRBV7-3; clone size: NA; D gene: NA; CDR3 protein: CASIPRVPPRGLRDYEQYF; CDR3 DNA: TGTGCCAGCATACCACGAGTCCCCCCCAGGGGACTTAGGGACTACGAGCAGTACTTC
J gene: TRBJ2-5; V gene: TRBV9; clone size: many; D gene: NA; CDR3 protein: CASSVDLGTQYF; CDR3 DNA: TGTGCCAGCAGCGTAGACTTGGGGACCCAGTACTTC
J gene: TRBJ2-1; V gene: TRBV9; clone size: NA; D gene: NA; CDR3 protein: CASSVVGYSYNEQFF; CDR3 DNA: TGTGCCAGCAGCGTAGTTGGGTATTCCTACAATGAGCAGTTCTTC
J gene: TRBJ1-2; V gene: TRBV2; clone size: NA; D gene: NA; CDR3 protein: CASSEVGQSNYGYTF; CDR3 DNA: TGTGCCAGCAGTGAAGTTGGACAGTCTAACTATGGCTACACCTTC
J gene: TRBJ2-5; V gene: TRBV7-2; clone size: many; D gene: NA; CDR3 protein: CASSRDGRQETQYF; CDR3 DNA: TGTGCCAGCAGCAGGGACGGAAGGCAAGAGACCCAGTACTTC
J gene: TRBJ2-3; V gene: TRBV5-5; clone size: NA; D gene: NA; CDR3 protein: CASSLIPRAEDTQYF; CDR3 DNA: TGTGCCAGCAGCCTGATTCCCAGGGCGGAAGATACGCAGTATTTT